The clone carrying this T cell receptor beta chain was seen repeatedly, ten times or more. Its antigen is unidentified. The V gene lost 5 bases and the J gene lost 6 bases, with 9 bases spanning the gap. The length of the CDR3 is 12 residues. The germline V gene encodes CDR1 SGHTA and CDR2 FQGNSA. This record comes from a study of regulatory T cells in long-lasting Graves disease. Study-wide context: Prior antithyroid drug treatment in newly diagnosed Graves' patients lasted under 3 months.

General observations from the study: The study found persistent patients shared more public clonotypes (approximately 2,700) than new patients (just over 950). Because few samples were included, accuracy may have been lower. Repertoires from persistent disease leaned toward TRBV28, TRBJ1-2 and TRBJ2-5.

Time point noted: newly diagnosed GD, antithyroid drugs for less than 3 months. After RNA was extracted from PBMCs, the TCR library was made from it. For TCR beta, libraries came from iRepertoire HTBI primers and Arm-PCR of CDR3 regions. TCRdb passed the multiplex PCR reads through MiXCR, listing each CDR3 protein once. Of around 230,000 distinct CDR3 sequences listed, roughly 18% are singletons. The V call is TRBV7-2, the J call TRBJ2-3, with D unclear. The source is a female donor with Graves disease. The sequenced sample was peripheral blood mononuclear cells (PBMCs), obtained at new diagnosis, from a patient treated with antithyroid drugs. CDR3 bases: TGTGCCAGCAGCAGTCCGTGGGATACGCAGTATTTT. The encoded protein is CASSSPWDTQYF.